This TCR beta chain was observed in a study of cytotoxic CD8 clonotypes in ibrutinib-treated CLL. Overall study: In all, approximately ten patients were relapsed/refractory, about 15 were treatment-naive and 17 were IGHV unmutated. Findings and limits, study-wide: Rising at ibrutinib response, clonality subsequently fell back toward baseline at progression. Contraction or stability on treatment was seen for public clonotypes, which were uncommon.

Clones were read by immunoSEQ multiplex PCR, and TCRdb kept only the in-frame ones, dropping some. The table lists approximately 120,000 clones, about 50% of them singletons, with about 39% in the top ten. About this clone: The target antigen is unknown.

This material consisted of PBMCs, taken after 24 months of ibrutinib treatment. The TCR sequence derives from a human donor with chronic lymphocytic leukemia.

The CDR3 DNA follows: TGTGCCAGCAGTGAAGAGACATATGGCTACACCTTC. Translation: CASSEETYGYTF. The V call is TRBV2, the J call TRBJ1-2; D ambiguous. Germline V gives CDR1 SNHLY, CDR2 FYNNEI. The CDR3 length is 12 residues. V was pared by 1 base and J by 5 bases, with 5 bases between.